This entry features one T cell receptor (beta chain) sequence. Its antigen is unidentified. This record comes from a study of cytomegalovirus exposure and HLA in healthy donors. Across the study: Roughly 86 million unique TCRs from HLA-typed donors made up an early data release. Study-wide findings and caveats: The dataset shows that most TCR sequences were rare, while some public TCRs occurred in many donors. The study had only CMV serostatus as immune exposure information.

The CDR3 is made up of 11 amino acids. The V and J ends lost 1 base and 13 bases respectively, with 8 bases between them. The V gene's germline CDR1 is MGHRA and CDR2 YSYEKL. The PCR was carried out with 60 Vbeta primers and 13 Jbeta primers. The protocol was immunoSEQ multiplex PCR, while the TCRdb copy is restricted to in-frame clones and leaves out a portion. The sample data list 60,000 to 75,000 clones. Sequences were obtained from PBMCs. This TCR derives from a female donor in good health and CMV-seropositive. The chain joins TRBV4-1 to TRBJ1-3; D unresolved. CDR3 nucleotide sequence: TGCGCCAGCAGCCAAGGGACTCGGATATATTTT. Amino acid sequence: CASSQGTRIYF.